This passage covers 30 T cell receptor beta chains from one sample sequenced in a study of T cell responses to AZD1222 COVID-19 vaccine. Assay used: immunoSEQ multiplex PCR; TCRdb lists only in-frame clones, some missing. The sample contains under 80,000 clones, around 88% of which appear only once. The sequencing here drew on peripheral blood, taken on day 0 of AZD1222 vaccination. These receptors all come from an adult in good health.

V usage is TRBV7-9 and J usage is TRBJ2-2; D not certain. The CDR3 totals 15 residues. From germline, CDR1 is SEHNR and CDR2 FQNEAQ (reference sequence). V shed 1 base and J shed 1 base, with 7 bases lying between them. CDR3 sequence reads: CASSLVNLNTGELFF. Here the CDR3 DNA reads TGTGCCAGCAGCTTAGTGAACCTGAACACCGGGGAGCTGTTTTTT.

The DNA for the CDR3 is TGTGCCACCAGTGATTTAACAAACTATAATTCACCCCTCCACTTT. This sequence encodes CATSDLTNYNSPLHF. V and J are TRBV24-1 and TRBJ1-6; D uncertain. The CDR3 extends over 15 amino acids. In germline, CDR1 is KGHDR, CDR2 SFDVKD. V was trimmed by 1 base and J by 3 bases, leaving 6 bases between them.

The CDR3 loop reads CASSNSYEQYF. The CDR3 DNA reads TGTGCCAGCAGCAACTCCTACGAGCAGTACTTC. The chain links TRBV7-9 to TRBJ2-7, with no clear D. Germline V lookup: CDR1 SEHNR, CDR2 FQNEAQ (reference sequence). This CDR3 has 11 residues. V gave up 5 bases and J gave up 0 bases, with 2 bases separating them. The variable domain in full, with the rest retrieved from reference TRBV7-9 and TRBJ2-7, is DTGVSQNPRHKITKRGQNVTFRCDPISEHNRLYWYRQTLGQGPEFLTYFQNEAQLEKSRLLSDRFSAERPKGSFSTLEIQRTEQGDSAMYLCASSNSYEQYFGPGTRLTVT.

Only a few counts were recorded for this clone. This chain connects TRBV6-5 to TRBJ2-3, with 9 bases matching TRBD2. Germline trimming cut 6 bases from V and 7 bases from J; bases unmatched to any gene: 11. There are 15 residues in the CDR3. CDR1 MNHEY and CDR2 SVGAGI come from the germline V gene. The CDR3 nucleotides are TGTGCCAGCAGGGTATCTAGCGGGACGGGGAATACGCAGTATTTT. Encoded protein: CASRVSSGTGNTQYF.

The chain recombines TRBV5-1 with TRBJ2-7, with TRBD2 as a possible D gene (6 bases). Trimming left V 2 bases short and J 2 bases short, with 17 bases between. CDR3 length equals 16 residues. The germline gives CDR1 SGHRS, CDR2 YFSETQ. The CDR3 bases are TGCGCCAGCAGCTTCCTCGAAGGGACTGAGACCTACGAGCAGTACTTC. Translation gives CASSFLEGTETYEQYF.

The chain couples TRBV9 to TRBJ2-1; D may be TRBD2 (7 bases). Trimming removed 4 bases from V and 7 bases from J, with 18 bases in between. Germline CDR1 SGDLS, CDR2 YYNGEE. This CDR3 is 15 amino acids long. The CDR3 reads CASSPSGGPGNEQFF. The CDR3 nucleotides are TGTGCCAGCAGCCCCTCCGGGGGGCCGGGGAATGAGCAGTTCTTC.

CDR3 sequence (DNA): TGTGCCAGCAGCCAAGATGTAGAGACCCAGTACTTC. It yields the protein CASSQDVETQYF. This chain uses TRBV14 with TRBJ2-5, with unresolved D. The CDR3 sequence is 12 residues long. V lost 0 bases and J lost 4, with 3 bases in between. The V gene's germline CDR1 is SGHDN and CDR2 FVKESK.

This clone was recorded once. J is TRBJ2-7 and V is TRBV7-2; the D is unclear. The germline V and J ends were trimmed by 1 base and 1 base, with 11 bases remaining between them. Germline V gene lookup returns CDR1 SGHTA and CDR2 FQGNSA. The CDR3 is made up of 15 amino acids. The CDR3 loop reads CASSLVKGSSYEQYF. The CDR3 region has the DNA TGTGCCAGCAGCTTAGTCAAGGGCTCTTCCTACGAGCAGTACTTC.

Only one count was recorded for this clone. The CDR3 loop reads CASSIGLADSYEQYF. CDR3 nucleotides: TGTGCCAGCAGCATCGGACTAGCGGACTCCTACGAGCAGTACTTC. The chain has TRBV11-2 and TRBJ2-7, with 10 bases fitting TRBD2. Germline V gene sequence: CDR1 SGHAT, CDR2 FQNNGV. V lost 5 bases and J lost 0; bases outside the gene matches: 4. This CDR3 is built from 15 residues. The full variable domain, with the rest looked up from reference TRBV11-2 and TRBJ2-7, is EAGVAQSPRYKIIEKRQSVAFWCNPISGHATLYWYQQILGQGPKLLIQFQNNGVVDDSQLPKDRFSAERLKGVDSTLKIQPAKLEDSAVYLCASSIGLADSYEQYFGPGTRLTVT.

V and J are TRBV7-7 and TRBJ2-7; D gene uncertain. V was pared by 4 bases and J by 3 bases, with 10 bases between. The germline gives CDR1 SSHAT, CDR2 FNYEAQ (reference sequence). The CDR3 is 13 amino acids. The CDR3 here is CASSSYLGYEQYF. The CDR3 DNA follows: TGTGCCAGCAGCTCCTACCTGGGCTACGAGCAGTACTTC.

This chain connects TRBV11-3 to TRBJ2-5; 8 bases agree with TRBD2. Unmatched junction bases numbered 9, after V lost 5 bases and J lost 1 base. Germline V gives CDR1 SGHNT, CDR2 YENEEA. The CDR3 is made up of 16 amino acids. The CDR3 sequence is CASSLGSGGTQETQYF. The CDR3 nucleotides are TGTGCCAGCAGCCTGGGGAGCGGGGGAACCCAAGAGACCCAGTACTTC.

The genes are TRBV27 and TRBJ1-2, with 7 bases that match TRBD1. The V gene's germline CDR1 is MNHEY and CDR2 SMNVEV (reference sequence). V was clipped by 5 bases and J by 4 bases; unmatched bases: 10. There are 15 residues in the CDR3. CDR3 sequence (DNA): TGTGCCAGCAGTCCCGGGACAGCCGGCGTCTATGGCTACACCTTC. Amino acid sequence: CASSPGTAGVYGYTF.

The rearrangement joins TRBV5-4 to TRBJ2-5, with D perhaps TRBD1 (6 bases). There are 15 residues in the CDR3. V was pared by 0 bases and J by 3 bases, with 12 bases between. The germline CDR1 and CDR2 sequences are SGHNT and YYREEE (reference sequence). The CDR3 spells CASSLAGTNKETQYF. The DNA of the CDR3 is TGTGCCAGCAGCTTGGCCGGGACAAACAAAGAGACCCAGTACTTC.

The V call is TRBV5-1, the J call TRBJ2-1; D is unresolved. Per the germline V gene, CDR1 is SGHRS and CDR2 is YFSETQ. The CDR3 covers 17 residues. The ends were cut back, 1 base at V and 0 bases at J, with 14 bases in the middle. The CDR3 here is CASSLPSTVPSYNEQFF. The CDR3 region has the DNA TGCGCCAGCAGCTTGCCCTCAACGGTACCCTCCTACAATGAGCAGTTCTTC.

This chain links TRBV7-2 with TRBJ2-7; D not certain. The germline CDR1 and CDR2 sequences are SGHTA and FQGNSA. CDR3 size: 13 residues. V lost 5 bases and J lost 3, with 11 bases in between. CDR3 coding DNA: TGTGCCAGCAGCGTGCAGGTAAACTACGAGCAGTACTTC. As protein: CASSVQVNYEQYF.

J is TRBJ1-1 and V is TRBV6-5; TRBD1 might be the D (6 bases). Looked up from germline, CDR1 is MNHEY and CDR2 is SVGAGI. This CDR3 contains 15 residues. V was shortened by 6 bases and J by 3 bases, with 17 bases between the two germline ends. CDR3: CASSNPGVYDTEAFF. The CDR3 DNA reads TGTGCCAGCAGCAACCCAGGGGTATATGACACTGAAGCTTTCTTT.

The genes are TRBV27 and TRBJ1-4, with TRBD1 identical over 10 bases. V trimming: 4 bases; J trimming: 7 bases; junction bases outside the gene matches: 0. Germline loops: CDR1 MNHEY, CDR2 SMNVEV (reference sequence). CDR3 length equals 13 residues. This CDR3 is CASSWTGGEKLFF. CDR3 nucleotide sequence: TGTGCCAGCAGTTGGACAGGGGGTGAAAAACTGTTTTTT.

This rearrangement joins TRBV5-1 to TRBJ2-2, with 10 bases aligning to TRBD2. The V segment lost 6 bases and the J segment 4 bases; nucleotides outside the gene matches: 9. CDR1 is SGHRS and CDR2 is YFSETQ in the germline V gene. The CDR3 contains 16 residues. The chain's CDR3 is CASTYSGLATTGELFF. The CDR3 coding sequence is TGCGCCAGCACTTACTCGGGACTAGCGACCACCGGGGAGCTGTTTTTT.

CDR3 loop: CASSDRGGISYEQYF. DNA of the CDR3: TGTGCCAGCAGTGATCGAGGGGGGATCTCCTACGAGCAGTACTTC. The chain links TRBV25-1 to TRBJ2-7; D may match TRBD1 or TRBD2 (6 bases each). V shed 3 bases and J shed 0 bases, with 12 bases lying between them. The CDR3 has 15 residues. CDR1 is MGHDK and CDR2 is SYGVNS in the germline V gene.

The chain employs TRBV5-1 and TRBJ2-5; maybe TRBD1 (5 bases). The germline V and J ends were trimmed by 4 bases and 0 bases, with 13 bases remaining between them. Germline assignment: CDR1 SGHRS and CDR2 YFSETQ. The CDR3 extends over 15 amino acids. This CDR3 is CASSPDGRDQETQYF. The CDR3 DNA reads TGCGCCAGCAGCCCGGACGGCAGGGACCAAGAGACCCAGTACTTC.

This CDR3 is CSVPRTVGETQYF. In DNA, the CDR3 is TGCAGCGTTCCACGGACCGTGGGTGAGACCCAGTACTTC. This chain joins TRBV29-1 and TRBJ2-5; no firm D call. Trimming pared 5 bases from V and 5 bases from J, leaving 15 bases between. Germline CDR1 and CDR2: SQVTM and ANQGSEA. The CDR3 spans 13 residues.

The chain employs TRBV2 and TRBJ2-5, with 8 nucleotides matching TRBD2. Germline CDR1 and CDR2: SNHLY and FYNNEI. J was trimmed by 5 bases and V by 0 bases; bases with no gene match: 8. The CDR3 spans 16 residues. The CDR3 protein is CASSEAFAGGLETQYF. DNA of the CDR3: TGTGCCAGCAGTGAAGCTTTTGCGGGGGGTCTGGAGACCCAGTACTTC.

The chain employs TRBV3-1 (or the pseudogene TRBV3-2) and TRBJ2-3, with 8 bases fitting TRBD1. The CDR3 extends over 15 amino acids. Germline loops: CDR1 LGHDT, CDR2 YNNKEL (reference sequence). After removal of 5 bases from V and 2 bases from J, the junction contained 6 bases not matched to a gene. The CDR3, as DNA: TGTGCCAGCAGCGGGGGACAGGCGGCCACAGATACGCAGTATTTT. As protein: CASSGGQAATDTQYF.

This rearrangement joins TRBV12-3 or TRBV12-4 to TRBJ1-2; possible D gene TRBD1, 6 bases. The ends were cut back, 6 bases at V and 1 base at J, with 9 bases in the middle. The CDR3 length is 13 residues. The CDR3 DNA is TGTGCCAGCAGGTCGGACAGTAACTATGGCTACACCTTC. The encoded protein is CASRSDSNYGYTF.

The genes are TRBV27 and TRBJ2-4; the D gene is possibly TRBD1 (6 bases). CDR1 and CDR2 (germline): MNHEY, SMNVEV (reference sequence). CDR3 length equals 19 residues. The germline V and J ends were trimmed by 4 bases and 0 bases, with 22 bases remaining between them. Here the CDR3 DNA reads TGTGCCAGCAGTTCGATCACAGGGTCTTCCCTTCTAGCCAAAAACATTCAGTACTTC. It codes for CASSSITGSSLLAKNIQYF.

The rearrangement uses TRBV5-1 and TRBJ1-2; 8 bases agree with TRBD1. CDR3 length equals 14 residues. The V gene's germline CDR1 is SGHRS and CDR2 YFSETQ. V dropped 4 bases and J dropped 8; count of bases not matched to a gene: 10. The CDR3 is CASSADRVGYGYTF. The CDR3 DNA reads as TGCGCCAGCAGCGCGGACAGGGTCGGATACGGCTACACCTTC.

V is TRBV2 and J is TRBJ1-2; D is ambiguous. V shed 3 bases and J shed 6 bases, with 14 bases lying between them. CDR1 SNHLY and CDR2 FYNNEI come from the germline V gene. The length of the CDR3 is 14 residues. The CDR3 DNA sequence: TGTGCCAGCAGTGACAGGCGACAAACGGATGGCTACACCTTC. It codes for CASSDRRQTDGYTF.

The CDR3 DNA follows: TGTGCCAGCAGCCTACAGGGGAACACTGAAGCTTTCTTT. This codes for CASSLQGNTEAFF. The rearrangement uses TRBV9 and TRBJ1-1, with a possible D match to TRBD1 (6 bases). Trimming cost V 4 bases and J 1 base, with 8 bases left between them. Germline V gene data show CDR1 as SGDLS and CDR2 as YYNGEE. The CDR3 loop spans 13 amino acids.

This chain uses TRBV7-3 with TRBJ2-2; D is perhaps TRBD2 (5 bases). CDR3 size: 12 residues. Trimming took 6 bases from V and 3 from J, leaving 5 bases between them. Per the germline V gene, CDR1 is SGHTA and CDR2 is FQGTGA. As DNA, the CDR3 is TGTGCCAGCAGGGGAGACACCGGGGAGCTGTTTTTT. Amino acid sequence: CASRGDTGELFF.

The chain links TRBV28 to TRBJ1-5, with D uncertain. In germline, CDR1 is MDHEN, CDR2 SYDVKM. Trimming pared 6 bases from V and 1 base from J, leaving 7 bases between. This CDR3 spans 13 amino acids. The CDR3 DNA reads as TGTGCCAGCAGGGGAATAAGCAATCAGCCCCAGCATTTT. Translated, it gives CASRGISNQPQHF.